The 4 T cell receptor beta chains presented below share a single source sample, sequenced in a study of T cell changes during pregnancy in multiple sclerosis. Produced via immunoSEQ multiplex PCR; TCRdb's table is partial and in-frame only. The data hold more than 35,000 clones, with over 80% observed a single time. The source was CD4+ T cells from peripheral blood mononuclear cells, collected in the third trimester of pregnancy. The receptors here all came from a female donor in good health, enrolled as a control in a pregnancy study.

This chain joins TRBV29-1 and TRBJ2-2; TRBD1 matches 7 bases. Germline V CDR1 and CDR2: SQVTM, ANQGSEA. The CDR3 has 13 amino acids. J lost 7 bases, V lost 7 bases, and 9 bases had no gene match. This CDR3 is CSAISRDSGELFF. The DNA of the CDR3 is TGCAGCGCTATATCCCGGGACAGCGGGGAGCTGTTTTTT.

The chain couples TRBV14 to TRBJ1-2, with TRBD1 identical over 8 bases. There are 15 residues in the CDR3. Germline V gives CDR1 SGHDN, CDR2 FVKESK. V trimming: 0 bases; J trimming: 3 bases; junction bases outside the gene matches: 3. The CDR3 here is CASSQDWGQDYGYTF. The CDR3 nucleotides are TGTGCCAGCAGCCAAGATTGGGGACAGGACTATGGCTACACCTTC.

The chain employs TRBV4-2 and TRBJ1-2; D is perhaps TRBD1 (6 bases). The V end lost 0 bases, the J end lost 8 bases, and 7 bases lay between the germline ends. The CDR3 is made up of 12 amino acids. Germline V gives CDR1 LGHNA, CDR2 YNFKEQ. The CDR3 DNA sequence: TGTGCCAGCAGCCAAGATGGGGGCGGCTACACCTTC. Encoded protein: CASSQDGGGYTF.

The gene calls are TRBV7-9 and TRBJ2-1; 11 positions agree with TRBD2. CDR1 SEHNR and CDR2 FQNEAQ come from the germline V gene (reference sequence). V shed 4 bases, J shed 1 base, and the junction held 3 bases outside the gene matches. The CDR3 is made up of 16 amino acids. CDR3 residues: CASSSRLAGSYNEQFF. CDR3 DNA: TGTGCCAGCAGCTCTCGACTAGCGGGGTCCTACAATGAGCAGTTCTTC.